One sample yielded the 29 T cell receptor beta chains listed below, sequenced in a study of response to subunit inactivated influenza vaccine. Each CDR3 protein gets one entry after TCRdb re-called the RT-PCR reads with MiXCR. In the table there are 650,000 to 800,000 distinct CDR3 sequences, roughly 20% of which are singletons. The specimen comprised PBMCs from blood, sampled 5 days after vaccination. Every receptor here comes from a man aged 45-60 years who received an inactivated influenza vaccine.

The gene calls are TRBV12-3 or TRBV12-4 and TRBJ1-6, with a weak D call TRBD1 (6 bases). The CDR3 extends over 14 amino acids. V lost 5 bases, J lost 6 bases, and 11 bases lay in between. This CDR3 reads CASSTGTLNSPLHF. In nucleotides, the CDR3 is TGTGCCAGCAGTACCGGGACACTTAATTCACCCCTCCACTTT.

This clonotype was seen more than once but under ten times. The gene calls are TRBV4-3 and TRBJ2-3; 12 bases map to TRBD2. J gave up 5 bases and V 0 bases, and 15 bases lay outside the gene matches. The length of the CDR3 is 20 residues. Looked up from germline, CDR1 is LGHNA and CDR2 is YSLEER. CDR3: CASSQDYPPGTSGWGDTQYF. The CDR3 bases are TGCGCCAGCAGCCAAGATTATCCCCCGGGGACTAGCGGGTGGGGAGATACGCAGTATTTT.

This chain connects TRBV6-4 to TRBJ2-1, with 10 bases lining up with TRBD2. The CDR3 length is 17 residues. V lost 0 bases, J lost 5 bases, and 7 bases stayed unmatched. The V gene's germline CDR1 is MRHNA and CDR2 SNTAGT. The CDR3 is CASSDSRRSGRNNEQFF. In DNA, the CDR3 is TGTGCCAGCAGTGACTCGAGGCGTAGCGGGAGGAACAATGAGCAGTTCTTC.

The gene calls are TRBV10-3 and TRBJ1-3; D not resolved. Between the trimmed V and J ends, which lost 2 bases and 0 bases, there was a span of 11 bases. CDR1 ENHRY and CDR2 SYGVKD come from the germline V gene. This CDR3 has 16 amino acids. CDR3 coding DNA: TGTGCCATCAGTGAGATGGACCTCAGCTCTGGAAACACCATATATTTT. Translated: CAISEMDLSSGNTIYF.

The table lists this clonotype with many counts. The J gene is TRBJ2-3, the V gene TRBV7-2; weak D call: TRBD2 (5 bases). CDR1 and CDR2 from the germline V gene are SGHTA and FQGNSA. V was clipped by 5 bases and J by 1 base, with 13 bases between them. The CDR3 is 15 amino acids. The CDR3 DNA follows: TGTGCCAGCAGCCCTCTAGCCAGCCGCACAGATACGCAGTATTTT. Its translation: CASSPLASRTDTQYF.

This clonotype was found a few times. The genes are TRBV12-3 or TRBV12-4 and TRBJ2-2, with 10 bases that match TRBD1. CDR3 size: 14 residues. V shed 3 bases, J shed 7 bases, and the junction held 2 bases outside the gene matches. This chain's CDR3 is CASSLTGGSGELFF. DNA for the CDR3: TGTGCCAGCAGTTTGACAGGGGGCAGCGGGGAGCTGTTTTTT.

This clonotype was picked up a small number of times. The chain is built from TRBV10-1 and TRBJ1-1; the D is unclear. V was clipped by 2 bases and J by 2 bases, with 6 bases between them. CDR1 is WNHNN and CDR2 is SYGVQD in the germline V gene (reference sequence). The CDR3 length is 13 residues. CDR3 DNA sequence: TGCGCCAGCAGTGAGGAAGAAAACACTGAAGCTTTCTTT. This codes for CASSEEENTEAFF.

Only a few counts were recorded for this clonotype. J is TRBJ1-1 and V is TRBV20-1; D remains ambiguous. The CDR3 has 12 residues. The V end was cut by 3 bases, the J end by 4 bases, with 9 bases between. Germline V gives CDR1 DFQATT, CDR2 SNEGSKA (reference sequence). CDR3 protein: CSARTAVTEAFF. The CDR3 DNA reads TGCAGTGCTAGGACGGCGGTCACTGAAGCTTTCTTT.

This clonotype was observed a few times. The chain joins TRBV20-1 to TRBJ1-5; perhaps TRBD1 as D (5 bases). V was trimmed by 0 bases and J by 5 bases, leaving 11 bases between them. The V gene's germline CDR1 is DFQATT and CDR2 SNEGSKA (reference sequence). This CDR3 contains 14 residues. The CDR3 spells CSARETVFHQPQHF. CDR3 DNA sequence: TGCAGTGCTAGAGAGACAGTTTTTCATCAGCCCCAGCATTTT.

The V call is TRBV28, the J call TRBJ2-7; 8 positions match TRBD1. Germline loops: CDR1 MDHEN, CDR2 SYDVKM. J gave up 1 base and V 5 bases, and 4 bases lay outside the gene matches. CDR3 length: 14 amino acids. The chain's CDR3 is CASSDRGESYEQYF. CDR3 in DNA: TGTGCCAGCAGTGACAGGGGTGAATCCTACGAGCAGTACTTC.

The chain joins TRBV12-3 or TRBV12-4 to TRBJ2-1, with 11 bases identical to TRBD2. The CDR3 sequence is 17 residues long. Germline trimming cut 4 bases from V and 2 bases from J; bases unmatched to any gene: 7. CDR3 region: CASSSPLAGGTYNEQFF. The CDR3 DNA reads as TGTGCCAGCAGTTCCCCCCTAGCGGGAGGAACCTACAATGAGCAGTTCTTC.

V and J are TRBV12-3 or TRBV12-4 and TRBJ1-5; D uncertain. V was shortened by 0 bases and J by 7 bases, with 10 bases between the two germline ends. The CDR3 totals 14 residues. CDR3 sequence: CASSLAARQQPQHF. In DNA, the CDR3 is TGTGCCAGCAGTTTAGCCGCCCGGCAGCAGCCCCAGCATTTT.

This clonotype was detected once. This chain links TRBV9 with TRBJ2-3; the D gene is possibly TRBD2 (6 bases). There are 14 residues in the CDR3. The germline V gene encodes CDR1 SGDLS and CDR2 YYNGEE. The V end was cut by 7 bases, the J end by 4 bases, with 16 bases between. CDR3 in amino acids: CASGLQQTPDTQYF. The CDR3 DNA reads TGTGCCAGCGGACTACAGCAGACTCCAGATACGCAGTATTTT.

The chain has TRBV5-1 and TRBJ2-7; TRBD2 matches 12 bases. Germline CDR1 SGHRS, CDR2 YFSETQ. CDR3 size: 15 residues. V lost 4 bases, J lost 2 bases, and 4 bases stayed unmatched. The CDR3 reads CASSALAGGTYEQYF. The CDR3 bases are TGCGCCAGCAGCGCACTAGCGGGGGGTACCTACGAGCAGTACTTC.

This clonotype was detected a few times. The rearrangement uses TRBV20-1 and TRBJ2-1, with 9 bases matching TRBD1. V shed 1 base and J 2 bases; nucleotides not matched to a gene: 12. Per the germline V gene, CDR1 is DFQATT and CDR2 is SNEGSKA (reference sequence). The CDR3 loop spans 18 amino acids. CDR3 sequence: CSARVTRTGTGTYNEQFF. CDR3 sequence (DNA): TGCAGTGCTAGAGTGACCCGAACCGGGACAGGGACCTACAATGAGCAGTTCTTC.

This clonotype was counted many times. J is TRBJ1-1 and V is TRBV11-2; the match to TRBD1 covers 8 bases. This CDR3 region has 14 residues. Germline V gives CDR1 SGHAT, CDR2 FQNNGV. V was pared by 5 bases and J by 4 bases, with 6 bases of the junction left unmatched. CDR3 region: CASSLDRGSTEAFF. CDR3 DNA sequence: TGTGCCAGCAGCCTTGACAGGGGCAGCACTGAAGCTTTCTTT. Combining the CDR3 with reference TRBV11-2 and TRBJ1-1 gives the whole variable domain EAGVAQSPRYKIIEKRQSVAFWCNPISGHATLYWYQQILGQGPKLLIQFQNNGVVDDSQLPKDRFSAERLKGVDSTLKIQPAKLEDSAVYLCASSLDRGSTEAFFGQGTRLTVV.

This rearrangement joins TRBV20-1 to TRBJ2-4; 10 nucleotides agree with TRBD2. Germline-derived CDR1 and CDR2 are DFQATT and SNEGSKA (reference sequence). V shed 3 bases and J 6 bases; nucleotides not matched to a gene: 5. The CDR3 totals 14 residues. CDR3 loop: CSASKRGGLNIQYF. The CDR3 coding sequence is TGCAGTGCTAGTAAGCGGGGGGGCCTAAACATTCAGTACTTC.

The genes are TRBV20-1 and TRBJ2-3; a weak D match, TRBD1 (6 bases). In germline, CDR1 is DFQATT, CDR2 SNEGSKA (reference sequence). Trimming left V 6 bases short and J 3 bases short, with 10 bases between. The CDR3 length is 12 residues. In DNA, the CDR3 is TGCAGTGCAGAACAGGGTACAGATACGCAGTATTTT. Protein: CSAEQGTDTQYF.

The table lists this clonotype with many counts. This chain connects TRBV5-1 to TRBJ2-1; D remains ambiguous. In germline, CDR1 is SGHRS, CDR2 YFSETQ. The CDR3 extends over 15 amino acids. The ends were cut back, 0 bases at V and 0 bases at J, with 7 bases in the middle. Written as DNA, the CDR3 is TGCGCCAGCAGCTTGGGGCAGGTCTCCTACAATGAGCAGTTCTTC. Its translation: CASSLGQVSYNEQFF.

This clonotype has more than one count but fewer than ten. V gene TRBV9 combines with J gene TRBJ2-3, with 7 bases identical to TRBD2. Germline loops: CDR1 SGDLS, CDR2 YYNGEE. The V gene end was trimmed by 7 bases and the J gene end by 4 bases; junction bases not matched to a gene: 0. CDR3 length equals 11 residues. In nucleotides, the CDR3 is TGTGCCAGCGGGGGGGCAGATACGCAGTATTTT. Encoded protein: CASGGADTQYF.

This rearrangement joins TRBV12-3 or TRBV12-4 to TRBJ1-1; D not certain. Trimming pared 8 bases from V and 2 bases from J, leaving 6 bases between. This CDR3 has 11 residues. CDR3 in amino acids: CASQANTEAFF. CDR3 nucleotides: TGTGCCAGCCAAGCAAACACTGAAGCTTTCTTT.

This clonotype was detected many times. This sequence joins TRBV7-6 and TRBJ2-1, with D unclear. The CDR3 covers 11 residues. Germline lookup yields CDR1 SGHVS and CDR2 FNYEAQ. Deletions cut 1 base from V and 9 bases from J, with 4 bases between. The CDR3 DNA follows: TGTGCCAGCAGCTTAGGAGCTGAGCAGTTCTTC. Translation: CASSLGAEQFF.

The sample holds a few counts of this clonotype. One end of the junction is discordant with germline, which a read error may explain. V usage is TRBV6-1 and J usage is TRBJ1-2, with D uncertain. Germline CDR1 and CDR2: MNHNS and SASEGT. This CDR3 spans 13 amino acids. The CDR3 nucleotides read TGTGCCAGCAGCGAAGGGTTCCAAGATGGCTACACCTTC. This gives the protein CASSEGFQDGYTF.

V is TRBV4-3 and J is TRBJ1-2, with D possibly matching TRBD1 (6 bases). The CDR3 has 16 amino acids. The germline V gene encodes CDR1 LGHNA and CDR2 YSLEER. V was cut by 1 base and J by 1 base, with 13 bases left in between. The CDR3, as DNA: TGCGCCAGCAGCCAAGGGGCGACAGGAATTAACTATGGCTACACCTTC. Amino acid sequence: CASSQGATGINYGYTF.

The chain joins TRBV29-1 to TRBJ2-7; 7 bases align to TRBD2. The CDR3 sequence is 12 residues long. In germline, CDR1 is SQVTM, CDR2 ANQGSEA. V lost 4 bases and J lost 3; bases outside the gene matches: 3. CDR3 coding DNA: TGCAGCGTTGGTCGCGGGAGCTACGAGCAGTACTTC. This gives the protein CSVGRGSYEQYF.

CDR3 nucleotides: TGTGCCAGCAGTCAGGGACAGGGATATTGGGCAGATACGCAGTATTTT. Translating it yields CASSQGQGYWADTQYF. The chain uses TRBV27 and TRBJ2-3, with 9 nucleotides matching TRBD1. Trimming took 5 bases from V and 4 from J; bases not matched to a gene: 10. CDR3 length: 16 residues. CDR1 is MNHEY and CDR2 is SMNVEV in the germline V gene (reference sequence).

This clonotype was seen a handful of times. The chain recombines TRBV4-1 with TRBJ1-1, with a possible D match to TRBD1 (6 bases). Germline V gene data show CDR1 as MGHRA and CDR2 as YSYEKL. CDR3 size: 15 residues. The V end lost 5 bases, the J end lost 1 base, and 14 bases lay between the germline ends. The CDR3 loop is CASSKTGMANTEAFF. The CDR3 nucleotides read TGCGCCAGCAGCAAAACAGGGATGGCGAACACTGAAGCTTTCTTT.

This clonotype was seen more than once but under ten times. The chain joins TRBV28 to TRBJ1-5; no clear D gene. Germline CDR1 reads MDHEN; CDR2 reads SYDVKM. V was cut by 2 bases and J by 4 bases, with 9 bases left in between. The CDR3 is 14 amino acids. CDR3 DNA: TGTGCCAGCAGTTTAGATCGTATAAATCAGCCCCAGCATTTT. Amino acids: CASSLDRINQPQHF.

This clonotype turned up a few times. The V and J genes are TRBV5-1 and TRBJ2-3; 7 positions agree with TRBD1. This CDR3 spans 15 amino acids. J gave up 0 bases and V 3 bases, and 4 bases lay outside the gene matches. CDR1 is SGHRS, CDR2 YFSETQ, per germline. Written as DNA, the CDR3 is TGCGCCAGCAGCTCGACAGGGAGTAGCACAGATACGCAGTATTTT. This translates into CASSSTGSSTDTQYF.